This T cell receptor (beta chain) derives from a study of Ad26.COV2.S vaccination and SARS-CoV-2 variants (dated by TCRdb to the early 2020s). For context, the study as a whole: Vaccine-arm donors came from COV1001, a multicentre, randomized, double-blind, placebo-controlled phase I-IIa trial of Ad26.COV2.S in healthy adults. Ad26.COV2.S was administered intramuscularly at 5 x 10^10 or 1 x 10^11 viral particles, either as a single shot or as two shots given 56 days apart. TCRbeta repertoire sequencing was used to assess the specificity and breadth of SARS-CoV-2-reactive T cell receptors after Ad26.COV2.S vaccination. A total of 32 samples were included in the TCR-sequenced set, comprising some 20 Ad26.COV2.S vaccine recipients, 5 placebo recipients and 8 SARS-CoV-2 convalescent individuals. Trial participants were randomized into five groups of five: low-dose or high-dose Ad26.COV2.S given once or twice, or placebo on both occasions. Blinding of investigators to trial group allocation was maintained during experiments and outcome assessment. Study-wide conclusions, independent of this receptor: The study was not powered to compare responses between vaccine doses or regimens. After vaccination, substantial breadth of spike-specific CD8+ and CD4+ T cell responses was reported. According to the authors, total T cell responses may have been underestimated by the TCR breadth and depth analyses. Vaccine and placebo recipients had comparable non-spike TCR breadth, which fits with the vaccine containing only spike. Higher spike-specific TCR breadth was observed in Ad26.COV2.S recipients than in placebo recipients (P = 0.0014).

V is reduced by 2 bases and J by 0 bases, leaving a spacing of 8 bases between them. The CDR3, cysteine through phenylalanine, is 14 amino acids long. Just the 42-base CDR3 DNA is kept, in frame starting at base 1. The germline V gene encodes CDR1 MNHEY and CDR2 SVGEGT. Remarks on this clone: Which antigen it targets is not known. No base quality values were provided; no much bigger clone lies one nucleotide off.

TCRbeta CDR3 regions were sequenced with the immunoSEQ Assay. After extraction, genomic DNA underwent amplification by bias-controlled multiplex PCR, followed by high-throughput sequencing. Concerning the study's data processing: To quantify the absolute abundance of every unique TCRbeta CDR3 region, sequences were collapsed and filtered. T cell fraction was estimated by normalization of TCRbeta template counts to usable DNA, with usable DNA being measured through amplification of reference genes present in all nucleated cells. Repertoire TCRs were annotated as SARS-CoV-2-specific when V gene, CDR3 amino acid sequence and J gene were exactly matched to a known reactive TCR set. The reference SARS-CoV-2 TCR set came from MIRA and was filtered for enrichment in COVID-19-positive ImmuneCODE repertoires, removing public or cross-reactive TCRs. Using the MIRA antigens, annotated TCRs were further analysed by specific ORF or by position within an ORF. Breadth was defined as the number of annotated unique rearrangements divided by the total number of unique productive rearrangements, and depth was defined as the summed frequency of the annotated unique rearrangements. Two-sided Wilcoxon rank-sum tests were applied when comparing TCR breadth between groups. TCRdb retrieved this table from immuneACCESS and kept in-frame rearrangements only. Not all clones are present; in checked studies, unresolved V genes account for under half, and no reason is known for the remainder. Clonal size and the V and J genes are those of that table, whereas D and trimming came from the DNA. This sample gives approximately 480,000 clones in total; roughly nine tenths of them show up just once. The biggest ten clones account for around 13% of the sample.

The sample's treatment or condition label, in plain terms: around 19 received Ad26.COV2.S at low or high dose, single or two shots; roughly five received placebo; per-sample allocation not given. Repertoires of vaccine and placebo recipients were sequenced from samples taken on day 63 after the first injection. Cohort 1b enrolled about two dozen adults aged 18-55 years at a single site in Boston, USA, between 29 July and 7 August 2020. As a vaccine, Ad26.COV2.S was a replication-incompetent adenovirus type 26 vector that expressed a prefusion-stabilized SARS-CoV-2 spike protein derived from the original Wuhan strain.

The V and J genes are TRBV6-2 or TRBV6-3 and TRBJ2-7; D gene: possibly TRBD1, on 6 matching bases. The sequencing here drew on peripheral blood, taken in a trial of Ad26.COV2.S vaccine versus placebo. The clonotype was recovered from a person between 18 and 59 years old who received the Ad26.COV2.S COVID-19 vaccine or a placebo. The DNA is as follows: TGTGCCAGCAGTTACGGACAGAGCTCCTACGAGCAGTACTTC. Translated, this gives CASSYGQSSYEQYF.